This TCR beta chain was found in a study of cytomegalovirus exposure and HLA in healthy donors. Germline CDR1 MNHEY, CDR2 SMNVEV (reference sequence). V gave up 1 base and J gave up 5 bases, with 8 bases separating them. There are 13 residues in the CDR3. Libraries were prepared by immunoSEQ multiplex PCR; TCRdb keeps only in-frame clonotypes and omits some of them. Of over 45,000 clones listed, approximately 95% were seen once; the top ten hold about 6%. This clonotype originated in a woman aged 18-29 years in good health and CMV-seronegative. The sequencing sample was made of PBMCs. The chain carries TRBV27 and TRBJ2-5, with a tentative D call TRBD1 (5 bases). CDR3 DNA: TGTGCCAGCAGTTTATGGGGCAGGGAGACCCAGTACTTC. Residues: CASSLWGRETQYF.